The clone carrying this T cell receptor (beta chain) was seen only a few times. TRAV- and TRBV-specific primers primed first-strand cDNA, covering alpha and beta chains. With a V-primer adapter and a constant-region primer, TCRs were amplified for 20 PCR cycles. From the reads, TCRdb called clonotypes with MiXCR, one entry per CDR3 protein. The sample holds tens of thousands of distinct CDR3 sequences; 20% to 25% are singletons and the top ten take approximately 5.3%. These data come from a study of low-dose radiotherapy and immunotherapy resistance in tumors. Study details: With fractions of 0.5 Gy given every 2 weeks, Cohort 1 accumulated a total of 6.5 Gy. The regimen for patients comprised intravenous nivolumab 240 mg every two weeks plus intravenous ipilimumab 1 mg/kg every six weeks. Study patients were administered oral aspirin at 300 mg daily for four cycles from cycle 1 day 1.

As for time point: before trial treatment. As their treatment, donors received nivolumab, ipilimumab, aspirin, low-dose cyclophosphamide and low-dose radiotherapy. Unmatched junction bases numbered 8, after V lost 6 bases and J lost 7 bases. Germline values: CDR1 MNHEY, CDR2 SVGEGT. The CDR3 extends over 15 amino acids. The sequence derives from a male donor with prostate cancer. The sequencing used PBMCs, collected before treatment. The chain carries TRBV6-2 or TRBV6-3 and TRBJ2-3; TRBD1 aligns across 12 bases. The CDR3 nucleotides read TGTGCCAGCAGCATGGGACAGGGGGCGGGGAATACGCAGTATTTT. Translation gives CASSMGQGAGNTQYF.